This T cell receptor beta chain was found in a study of siplizumab effects on memory and regulatory T cells. Only in-frame clones appear in the TCRdb table, and some are missing; sequencing was by immunoSEQ multiplex PCR. The top ten hold about 40% of the sample, which has tens of thousands of clones, about 92% seen once. The germline V gene has CDR1 SGDLS and CDR2 YYNGEE. Between the trimmed V and J ends, which lost 4 bases and 6 bases, there was a span of 11 bases. This CDR3 is built from 13 residues. This clone was detected once. Material: CD8+ T cells sorted from blood. This chain joins TRBV9 and TRBJ2-1, with D perhaps TRBD1 (6 bases). The clonotype comes from a human donor in good health. The CDR3 DNA reads TGTGCCAGCAGCCCGAGGGGGAGCAATGAGCAGTTCTTC. Protein: CASSPRGSNEQFF.